This T cell receptor (beta chain) originates from a study of immune cell composition in non-small cell lung cancer. Broader study findings: TIL tumour reactivity correlated with maximal tumour-associated clone frequency in adenocarcinoma. Lung squamous cell carcinoma tumours had significantly higher top 10 clone scores and productive clonality than lung adenocarcinoma.

Produced via immunoSEQ multiplex PCR; TCRdb's table is partial and in-frame only. The sample has about 5,000 clones; around 78% are singletons. This clone was detected once. Its antigen is still unknown. One end of the junction varies from germline; a read error may be responsible. The germline V gene encodes CDR1 SGHRS and CDR2 YFSETQ. The CDR3 totals 15 residues. This TCR derives from a human donor with non-small cell lung cancer. Material: lung tumor tissue. V usage is TRBV5-1 and J usage is TRBJ2-7; possibly TRBD2 for D (6 bases). CDR3 in DNA: TGCGCCAGCAGATTGGACTACAGGAGCTCCTACGAGCAGTACTTC. Amino acids: CASRLDYRSSYEQYF.